Reported below is one T cell receptor (beta chain). CDR1 and CDR2 (germline): KGHSH, LQKENI. V lost 2 bases to trimming and J lost 6 bases; unmatched junction nucleotides: 9. This CDR3 contains 16 residues. The table came from immunoSEQ multiplex PCR; TCRdb's copy has only in-frame clones and leaves some out. The sample contains approximately 37,000 clones, approximately 90% of which appear only once. This specimen comes from a study of control samples from healthy donors and cancer patients. The receptor was derived from a woman in her forties or fifties in good health. The material sequenced was blood. V gene TRBV18 combines with J gene TRBJ1-1; 10 nucleotides match TRBD1. In nucleotides, the CDR3 is TGTGCCAGCTCACCATACCCCCGGGACAGGGGACCTGAAGCTTTCTTT. Protein: CASSPYPRDRGPEAFF.